The text below deals with one TCR beta chain. Because the CDR3's place on the DNA is in doubt, the DNA is left out and the CDR3 is given as listed by TCRdb. The data are from a study of blood T cell repertoires in COVID-19. Study-wide background: Acute and convalescent COVID-19 specimens originated in the United States, Italy and Spain.

The assay was immunoSEQ multiplex PCR, and TCRdb's table has in-frame clones only and misses some. The table shows almost 90,000 clones, with about 90% occurring only once. CDR1 and CDR2 from the germline V gene are MDHEN and SYDVKM. The CDR3 sequence runs 13 residues, both termini included. This TCR came from a man in his late teens or twenties with COVID-19, enrolled during active disease. The chain uses TRBV28 and TRBJ2-3; the table's D call, TRBD2, has no DNA check behind it. Sequencing was carried out using peripheral blood. The CDR3: CASSFGVGTRPYF.